Described below is a single TCR beta chain sequence and its context. This sample is drawn from a study of blood T cell repertoires in COVID-19. Followed longitudinally, the Seattle patients had been enrolled during active infection. Measured with immunoSEQ multiplex PCR; TCRdb has only the in-frame clones, and not every one. Found here are 400,000 to 450,000 clones, about 88% of them singletons; the top ten hold roughly 1.5%. CDR3 length: 15 residues. Germline V gives CDR1 SGHTA, CDR2 FQGNSA. Trimming took 5 bases from V and 10 from J; bases not matched to a gene: 11. This receptor was taken from a woman in her thirties or forties with COVID-19, enrolled during active disease. The sample taken for sequencing was peripheral blood. The rearrangement links TRBV7-2 to TRBJ1-6, with 7 bases aligning to TRBD1. CDR3 residues: CASSRDPGGISPLHF. CDR3 nucleotide sequence: TGTGCCAGCAGCCGTGACCCAGGGGGGATATCACCCCTCCACTTT.